This T cell receptor beta chain was captured by sequencing in a study of early T cells in non-severe SARS-CoV-2 infection. Overall study: RNA in bulk from unsorted whole blood was sequenced, and chains were unpaired. Broader study findings: Private and CD4 specificities were missed by VDJdb matching, skewed to anti-spike CD8.

This clonotype has just a few counts. Its antigen remains unknown. Deletions cut 6 bases from V and 3 bases from J, with 15 bases between. The CDR3 has 14 amino acids. The germline CDR1 and CDR2 sequences are ENHRY and SYGVKD. The library protocol tagged individual cDNA molecules with unique molecular identifiers. MiXCR, run by TCRdb on the 5' RACE reads, gives a single entry per CDR3 protein. Of tens of thousands of distinct CDR3 sequences listed, 16% are singletons. The chain employs TRBV10-3 and TRBJ2-7; D may be TRBD1 (6 bases). The sequences come from whole blood, collected at baseline. The TCR comes from an adult who was a healthcare worker with PCR-confirmed SARS-CoV-2 infection or an uninfected control (not recorded which). CDR3: CAISAGASFYEQYF. CDR3 in DNA: TGTGCCATCAGCGCAGGGGCTTCCTTCTACGAGCAGTACTTC.